This T cell receptor beta chain was identified during a study of cytomegalovirus exposure and HLA in healthy donors. The PCR was carried out with 60 Vbeta primers and 13 Jbeta primers. Assay: immunoSEQ multiplex PCR; the TCRdb copy retains only in-frame clones and omits some. The sample comprises hundreds of thousands of clones, roughly 90% of which are singletons, and about 2.3% rests with the top ten. Trimming took 0 bases from V and 8 from J, leaving 11 bases between them. The CDR3 contains 15 residues. Germline V gene lookup returns CDR1 SGHVS and CDR2 FQNEAQ. The chain uses TRBV7-8 and TRBJ1-6; tentative D call: TRBD1 (5 bases). Sequencing was carried out using PBMCs. The receptor's source is a woman between 18 and 30 years old in good health and CMV-seronegative. Here the CDR3 reads CASSLAMWGDSPLHF. CDR3 coding DNA: TGTGCCAGCAGCTTAGCTATGTGGGGCGATTCACCCCTCCACTTT.